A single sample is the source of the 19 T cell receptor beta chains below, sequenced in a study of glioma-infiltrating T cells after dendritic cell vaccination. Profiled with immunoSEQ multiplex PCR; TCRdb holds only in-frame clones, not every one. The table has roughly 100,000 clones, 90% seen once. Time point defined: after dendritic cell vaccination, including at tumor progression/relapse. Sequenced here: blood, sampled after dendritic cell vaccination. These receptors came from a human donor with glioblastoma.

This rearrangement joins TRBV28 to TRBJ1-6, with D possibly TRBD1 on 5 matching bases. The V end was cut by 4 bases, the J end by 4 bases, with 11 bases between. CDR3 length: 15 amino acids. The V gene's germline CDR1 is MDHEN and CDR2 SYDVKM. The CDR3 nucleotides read TGTGCCAGCAGTTCCCCGACAGTATATAATTCACCCCTCCACTTT. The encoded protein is CASSSPTVYNSPLHF.

The CDR3 nucleotides are TGTGCCAGCAGCTTAGGGCGGGAGGGGACGCAGTATTTT. Translation gives CASSLGREGTQYF. This rearrangement joins TRBV7-8 to TRBJ2-3; TRBD2 agrees at 9 bases. V was clipped by 1 base and J by 9 bases; unmatched bases: 2. Germline-derived CDR1 and CDR2 are SGHVS and FQNEAQ. The CDR3 length is 13 residues.

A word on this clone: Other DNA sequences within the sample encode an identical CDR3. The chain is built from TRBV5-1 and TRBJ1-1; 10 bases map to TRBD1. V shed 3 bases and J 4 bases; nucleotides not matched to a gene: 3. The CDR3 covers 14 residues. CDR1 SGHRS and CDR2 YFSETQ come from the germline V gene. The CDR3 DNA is TGCGCCAGCAGCTCCGGGACAGGGGTCACTGAAGCTTTCTTT. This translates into CASSSGTGVTEAFF.

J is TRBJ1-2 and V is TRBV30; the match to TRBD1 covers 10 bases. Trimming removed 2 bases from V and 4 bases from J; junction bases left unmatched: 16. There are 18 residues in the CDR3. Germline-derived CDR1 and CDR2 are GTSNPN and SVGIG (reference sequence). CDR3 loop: CAWSRALGTGVTAYGYTF. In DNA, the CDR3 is TGTGCCTGGAGTCGGGCCCTCGGGACAGGGGTAACGGCCTATGGCTACACCTTC.

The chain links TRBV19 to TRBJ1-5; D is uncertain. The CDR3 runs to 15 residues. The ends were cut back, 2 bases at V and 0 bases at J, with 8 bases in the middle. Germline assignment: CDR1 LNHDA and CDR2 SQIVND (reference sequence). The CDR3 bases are TGTGCCAGTAGTATACAACAAAATAGCAATCAGCCCCAGCATTTT. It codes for CASSIQQNSNQPQHF.

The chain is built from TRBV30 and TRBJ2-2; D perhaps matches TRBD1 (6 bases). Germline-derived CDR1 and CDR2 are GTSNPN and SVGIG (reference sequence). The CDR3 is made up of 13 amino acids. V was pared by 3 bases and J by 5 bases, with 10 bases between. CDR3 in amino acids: CAWSGDRTGELFF. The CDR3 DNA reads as TGTGCCTGGAGCGGTGACAGGACCGGGGAGCTGTTTTTT.

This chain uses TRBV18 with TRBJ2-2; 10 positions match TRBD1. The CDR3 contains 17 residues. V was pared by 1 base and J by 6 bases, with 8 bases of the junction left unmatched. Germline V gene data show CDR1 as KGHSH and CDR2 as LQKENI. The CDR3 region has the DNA TGTGCCAGCTCACCACTCGCCGGGACAGGGGTGTCCGGGGAGCTGTTTTTT. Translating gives CASSPLAGTGVSGELFF. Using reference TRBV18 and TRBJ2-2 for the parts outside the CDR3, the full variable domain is NAGVMQNPRHLVRRRGQEARLRCSPMKGHSHVYWYRQLPEEGLKFMVYLQKENIIDESGMPKERFSAEFPKEGPSILRIQQVVRGDSAAYFCASSPLAGTGVSGELFFGEGSRLTVL.

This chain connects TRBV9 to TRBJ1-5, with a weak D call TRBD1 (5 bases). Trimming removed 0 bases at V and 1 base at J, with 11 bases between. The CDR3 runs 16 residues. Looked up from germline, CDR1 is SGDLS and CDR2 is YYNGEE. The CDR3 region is CASSVESTGSNQPQHF. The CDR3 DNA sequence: TGTGCCAGCAGCGTAGAAAGCACAGGAAGCAATCAGCCCCAGCATTTT.

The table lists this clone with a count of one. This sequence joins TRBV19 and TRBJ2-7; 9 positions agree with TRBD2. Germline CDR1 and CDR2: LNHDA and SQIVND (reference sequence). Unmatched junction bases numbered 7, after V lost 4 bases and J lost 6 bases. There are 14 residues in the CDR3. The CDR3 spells CASSTLGLAGEQYF. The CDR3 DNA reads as TGTGCCAGTAGTACCCTGGGACTAGCCGGCGAGCAGTACTTC.

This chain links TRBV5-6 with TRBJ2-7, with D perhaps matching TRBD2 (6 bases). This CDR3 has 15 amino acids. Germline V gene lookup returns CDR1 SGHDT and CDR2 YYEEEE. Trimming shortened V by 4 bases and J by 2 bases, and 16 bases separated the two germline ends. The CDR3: CASSRTGRLTYEQYF. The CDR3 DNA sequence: TGTGCCAGCAGCCGAACGGGGAGGCTAACCTACGAGCAGTACTTC.

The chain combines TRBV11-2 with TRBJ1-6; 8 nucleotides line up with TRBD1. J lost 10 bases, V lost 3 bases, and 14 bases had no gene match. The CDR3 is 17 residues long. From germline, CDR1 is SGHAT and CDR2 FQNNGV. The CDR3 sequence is CASSFRGDRRANSPLHF. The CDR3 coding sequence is TGTGCCAGCAGCTTCCGAGGGGACAGGAGGGCGAACTCACCCCTCCACTTT.

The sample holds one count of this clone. CDR3 coding DNA: TGTGCCTCCTGGGGCGGACAGAGAACTGAAGCTTTCTTT. Translated: CASWGGQRTEAFF. The chain has TRBV6-1 and TRBJ1-1; TRBD1 is a possible D gene (6 bases). CDR1 and CDR2 (germline): MNHNS, SASEGT. Trimming pared 11 bases from V and 5 bases from J, leaving 18 bases between. CDR3 length: 13 amino acids.

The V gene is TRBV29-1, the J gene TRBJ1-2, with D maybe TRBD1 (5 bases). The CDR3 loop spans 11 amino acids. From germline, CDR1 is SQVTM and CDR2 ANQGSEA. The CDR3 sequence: CTSAGVSGYTF. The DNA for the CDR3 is TGCACCTCAGCGGGGGTTTCTGGCTACACCTTC.

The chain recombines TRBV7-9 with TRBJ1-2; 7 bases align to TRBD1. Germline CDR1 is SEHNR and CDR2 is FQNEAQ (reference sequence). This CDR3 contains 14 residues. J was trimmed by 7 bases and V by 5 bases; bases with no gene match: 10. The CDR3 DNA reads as TGTGCCAGCAGCCTACCGGGACAGAAGCCTGGCTACACCTTC. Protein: CASSLPGQKPGYTF.

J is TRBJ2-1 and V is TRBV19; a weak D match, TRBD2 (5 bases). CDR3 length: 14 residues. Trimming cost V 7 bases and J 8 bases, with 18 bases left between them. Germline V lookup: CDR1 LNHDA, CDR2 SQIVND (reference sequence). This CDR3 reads CASTPPGSGDEQFF. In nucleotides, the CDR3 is TGTGCCAGTACCCCACCGGGGTCCGGGGATGAGCAGTTCTTC.

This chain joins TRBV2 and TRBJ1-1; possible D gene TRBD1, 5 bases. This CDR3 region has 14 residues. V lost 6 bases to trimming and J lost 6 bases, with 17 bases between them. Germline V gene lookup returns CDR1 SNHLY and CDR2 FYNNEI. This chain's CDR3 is CASSADTGYPEAFF. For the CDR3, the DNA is TGTGCCAGCAGCGCAGATACAGGTTACCCTGAAGCTTTCTTT.

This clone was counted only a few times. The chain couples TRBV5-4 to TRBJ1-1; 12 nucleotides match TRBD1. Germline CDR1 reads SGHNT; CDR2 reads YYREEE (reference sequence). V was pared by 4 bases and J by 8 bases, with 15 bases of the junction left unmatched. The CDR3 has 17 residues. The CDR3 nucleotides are TGTGCCAGCAGCCCGGGACAGGGGGCCGGGTCTAGTAGGGAAGCTTTCTTT. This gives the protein CASSPGQGAGSSREAFF.

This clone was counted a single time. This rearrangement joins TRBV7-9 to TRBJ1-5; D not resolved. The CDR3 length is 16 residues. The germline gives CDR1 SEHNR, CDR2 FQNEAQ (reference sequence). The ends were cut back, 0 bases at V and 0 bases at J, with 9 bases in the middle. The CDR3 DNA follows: TGTGCCAGCAGCTTAGCGGGCGGGGTTAGCAATCAGCCCCAGCATTTT. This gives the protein CASSLAGGVSNQPQHF. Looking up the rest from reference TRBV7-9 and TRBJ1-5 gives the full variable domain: DTGVSQNPRHKITKRGQNVTFRCDPISEHNRLYWYRQTLGQGPEFLTYFQNEAQLEKSRLLSDRFSAERPKGSFSTLEIQRTEQGDSAMYLCASSLAGGVSNQPQHFGDGTRLSIL.

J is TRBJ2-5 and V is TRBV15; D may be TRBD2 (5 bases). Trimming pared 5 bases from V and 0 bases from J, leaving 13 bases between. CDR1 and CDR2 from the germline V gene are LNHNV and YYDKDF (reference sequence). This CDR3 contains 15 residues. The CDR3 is CATSSSRLYQETQYF. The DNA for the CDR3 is TGTGCCACCAGCTCTAGCAGACTTTACCAAGAGACCCAGTACTTC.